This entry concerns a single T cell receptor (beta chain). Its target is unknown. The sample is drawn from a study of shared clonotypes between healthy human individuals. Looked up from germline, CDR1 is MNHEY and CDR2 is SVGAGI. CDR3 length: 14 amino acids. Trimming took off 2 bases at V and 3 bases at J, with 10 bases between the two ends. Study processing details: Filtering of immunoSEQ junctional sequences could not match full-length read filtering. Generated by immunoSEQ multiplex PCR, the TCRdb table keeps only in-frame clones and is missing some. For V, J and clone size, that table is used; D and trimming come from the DNA. Here the sample spans more than 900,000 clones, about four fifths being singletons. Findings and caveats of the study: Despite large depth, rarefaction showed incomplete sorted-subset sequencing.

This receptor was obtained from a man aged 18 to 35 in good health. Some clones in this sample may be carry-over from other donors' samples. The chain carries TRBV6-5 and TRBJ1-2, with a possible D match to TRBD1 (6 bases). The source material was memory CD4+ T cells from PBMCs. Indicated subset: CD45RA-negative fraction. CDR3 coding DNA: TGTGCCAGCAGTTACCGGCGACAGGACTATGGCTACACCTTC. This codes for CASSYRRQDYGYTF.